This is a list of T cell receptor beta chains from one sample in a study of T-cell memory formation after mild COVID-19. TCRdb itself ran the 5' RACE reads through MiXCR, one entry per CDR3 protein. The table has about 150,000 distinct CDR3 sequences, over 15% seen once. Material for sequencing was PBMCs or a T cell subset sorted from them (not recorded which). The receptors originated from an adult woman who had mild COVID-19 (a few samples of this study predate the infection). Cell type and time point are not known. Both conserved end residues are part of each CDR3. A D gene is named only where the DNA matches it firmly. Only part of the rows carry a size: once, few, many, or a class if the clone is expanded.

>-|TRBV4-2|few|TRBJ2-7
TGTGCCAGCAGCCAGGTCCAAAAGGGGGGGACTTTAAGCTCCTACGAGCAGTACTTC
CASSQVQKGGTLSSYEQYF
>TRBD1|TRBV24-1|-|TRBJ1-3
TGTGCCACCAGTGCCGGGACAGGGGATGGAAACACCATATATTTT
CATSAGTGDGNTIYF
>TRBD2|TRBV6-5|-|TRBJ2-1
TGTGCCAGCAGTGGACTAGCGGGGGTCAATGAGCAGTTCTTC
CASSGLAGVNEQFF
>-|TRBV7-9|few|TRBJ1-1
TGTGCCAGCAGCGAACAGAGCCCGAACACTGAAGCTTTCTTT
CASSEQSPNTEAFF
>-|TRBV12-3/TRBV12-4|-|TRBJ1-4
TGTGCCAGCAGTGCACAGGGTCTAACGAATGAAAAACTGTTTTTT
CASSAQGLTNEKLFF
>-|TRBV5-6|few|TRBJ2-3
TGTGCCAGCAGACCTGCGGGATCGAATACGCAGTATTTT
CASRPAGSNTQYF
>-|TRBV9|few|TRBJ1-2
TGTGCCAGCAGCGTACCAGGGCGCTATGGCTACACCTTC
CASSVPGRYGYTF
>-|TRBV20-1|few|TRBJ2-4
TGCAGTGCTATTCCGGGCCCCCCCAAAAACATTCAGTACTTC
CSAIPGPPKNIQYF
>-|TRBV21-1|-|TRBJ1-1
TGTGCCAGCAGCAAAGGATTGGCGCCCGACCCACCTCGGTGCATGAACACTGAAGCTTTCTTT
CASSKGLAPDPPRCMNTEAFF
>-|TRBV4-1|-|TRBJ1-4
TGCGCCAGCAGCCAAGTACAGGGTGAAAAACTGTTTTTT
CASSQVQGEKLFF
>-|TRBV5-4|-|TRBJ1-4
TGTGCCAGCAGCTTGGGCGGACGGATGTTTTTT
CASSLGGRMFF
>TRBD2|TRBV7-6|few|TRBJ2-1
TGTGCCAGCACCATGAGATGGGGTCTAGCGGTATACAATGAGCAGTTCTTC
CASTMRWGLAVYNEQFF
>TRBD2|TRBV7-9|few|TRBJ2-1
TGTGCCAGCAGCTCGTTACTAGCGAGCTCCTACAATGAGCAGTTCTTC
CASSSLLASSYNEQFF
>-|TRBV3-1|many|TRBJ2-7
TGTGCCAGCAGCCCCCAGGGGGGCGAGCAGTACTTC
CASSPQGGEQYF
>-|TRBV24-1|-|TRBJ1-1
TGTGCCACCAGTGAACCTACAGGGTTTAGAGCTTTCTTT
CATSEPTGFRAFF
>-|TRBV20-1|-|TRBJ2-1
TGCAGTGCTAGAACCGGGAGTCTCTACAATGAGCAGTTCTTC
CSARTGSLYNEQFF
>-|TRBV7-2|few|TRBJ1-6
TGTGCCAGCAGCTTAAAAGGGTTCGGTTCACCCCTCCACTTT
CASSLKGFGSPLHF
>-|TRBV24-1|-|TRBJ2-4
TGTGCCACCAGTCTCAATGAGATTCAGTACTTC
CATSLNEIQYF
>-|TRBV10-3|-|TRBJ2-7
TGTGCCATCAGTGTGTCAGTTCGTTCCTACGAGCAGTACTTC
CAISVSVRSYEQYF
>-|TRBV20-1|-|TRBJ1-2
TGCAGTGCTAGAGATTCAGGCAACTATGGCTACACCTTC
CSARDSGNYGYTF
>-|TRBV5-6|few|TRBJ1-5
TGTGCCAGCAGCCTTGAGTACAGGGAAGGGCAGCCCCAGCATTTT
CASSLEYREGQPQHF
>TRBD1|TRBV6-6|-|TRBJ2-3
TGTGCCAGCAGTTACGACAGGGGGTTCACAGATACGCAGTATTTT
CASSYDRGFTDTQYF
>-|TRBV18|few|TRBJ2-1
TGTGCCAGCTCACCGGGGCTTAGCAGCTCCTACAATGAGCAGTTCTTC
CASSPGLSSSYNEQFF
>TRBD2|TRBV3-1|-|TRBJ2-6
TGTGCCAGCAGCCAAGGTGTAGCGGGGACTGGGGCCAACGTCCTGACTTTC
CASSQGVAGTGANVLTF
>-|TRBV24-1|few|TRBJ1-2
TGTGCCACCAGTGATCCCGGTAACGGCTACACCTTC
CATSDPGNGYTF
>-|TRBV6-5|few|TRBJ1-1
TGTGCCAGCAGCCGAACCGACAGGTCCTTAGCTTTCTTT
CASSRTDRSLAFF
>-|TRBV6-5|-|TRBJ1-5
TGTGCCAGCAAAAGGGGTAGCAATCAGCCCCAGCATTTT
CASKRGSNQPQHF
>-|TRBV10-3|-|TRBJ1-1
TGTGCCATCAGTCAAACAGGGTATATGAACACTGAAGCTTTATTT
CAISQTGYMNTEALF
>-|TRBV20-1|-|TRBJ2-7
TGCAGTGTAGAGGGCTACGAGCAGTACTTC
CSVEGYEQYF
>-|TRBV11-2|-|TRBJ2-1
TGTGCCAGCAGCTTAGACAGTAGCTCCTACAATGAGCAGTTCTTC
CASSLDSSSYNEQFF
>TRBD1|TRBV4-1|many|TRBJ2-1
TGCGCCAGCAGCCAAGAACTACAGGGGGGTTACAATGAGCAGTTCTTC
CASSQELQGGYNEQFF
>-|TRBV11-2|few|TRBJ2-3
TGTGCCAGCAGCTCAAGCCCCCTCTTTACCACAGATACGCAGTATTTT
CASSSSPLFTTDTQYF
>-|TRBV6-5|few|TRBJ1-2
TGTGCCAGCAGTTACGGTGGCTCCCGCTCATATGGCTACACCTTC
CASSYGGSRSYGYTF
>TRBD1|TRBV12-3/TRBV12-4|few|TRBJ1-3
TGTGCCAGCAGTAAAGGACAGGGCCCACGAAACACCATATATTTT
CASSKGQGPRNTIYF
>TRBD2|TRBV7-9|few|TRBJ2-5
TGTGCCAGCAGCCCGGGACTAGCGGGAGTTACAGAGACCCAGTACTTC
CASSPGLAGVTETQYF
>-|TRBV5-6|-|TRBJ1-1
TGTGCCAGCAGCTTGCGGGGGGGCATGAACACTGAAGCTTTCTTT
CASSLRGGMNTEAFF
>-|TRBV9|few|TRBJ2-6
TGTGCCAGCAGCGTAAGACAGTCCAGCTCTGGGGCCAACGTCCTGACTTTC
CASSVRQSSSGANVLTF
>-|TRBV7-3|few|TRBJ2-1
TGTGCCAGCAGCCCCTCCCCGACGGTAAACAATGAGCAGTTCTTC
CASSPSPTVNNEQFF
>-|TRBV29-1|few|TRBJ2-3
TGCAGCGTTGAACGAGATACGCAGTATTTT
CSVERDTQYF
>-|TRBV12-3/TRBV12-4|-|TRBJ2-3
TGTGCCAGCAGTTCTAGCGTCGGCACAGATACGCAGTATTTT
CASSSSVGTDTQYF
>-|TRBV29-1|-|TRBJ2-3
TGCAGCGTGACAGGAGGAACAGATACGCAGTATTTT
CSVTGGTDTQYF
>-|TRBV6-5|few|TRBJ1-4
TGTGCCAGCAGTTACTCTCCGGGGCAGAAACTGTTTTTT
CASSYSPGQKLFF
>-|TRBV7-2|medium-sized|TRBJ2-1
TGTGCCAGCAGCTTAAACTCGTTCAGCGGGCGGGGCCTCTACAATGAGCAGTTCTTC
CASSLNSFSGRGLYNEQFF
>TRBD1|TRBV19|few|TRBJ1-1
TGTGCCAGTAGTATAGCCGGACAGGGGGCTGAAGCTTTCTTT
CASSIAGQGAEAFF
>-|TRBV5-1|few|TRBJ1-3
TGCGCCAGCAGCTTGGACTGGGGGGCTGGAAACACCATATATTTT
CASSLDWGAGNTIYF
>-|TRBV12-3/TRBV12-4|-|TRBJ1-1
TGTGCCAGCAGTTTAAGCGGGCGACAAGCTTTCTTT
CASSLSGRQAFF
>-|TRBV28|few|TRBJ1-6
TGTGCCAGCAGTCAAACCTCACCCCTCCACTTT
CASSQTSPLHF
>-|TRBV5-8|few|TRBJ2-1
TGTGCCAGCAGCTTGGAGGCCCCTGGGAACAATGAGCAGTTCTTC
CASSLEAPGNNEQFF
>TRBD2|TRBV5-1|few|TRBJ2-1
TGCGCCAGCAGCTTGGGGGAAAGCGGACTAGAGGTTGGAGAGCAGTTCTTC
CASSLGESGLEVGEQFF
>TRBD2|TRBV4-3|many|TRBJ2-3
TGCGCCAGCAGCCGGACCGGACTAGCGGGATTCGATACGCAGTATTTT
CASSRTGLAGFDTQYF
>TRBD2|TRBV3-1|-|TRBJ2-1
TGTGCCAGCAGCCAAGGGGGATCTAGCGGGAGACGTACCGATCAGTTCTTC
CASSQGGSSGRRTDQFF
>TRBD1|TRBV7-9|-|TRBJ1-2
TGTGCCAGCAGCTCGGGACAGGGGAGGGCCTATGGCTACACCTTC
CASSSGQGRAYGYTF
>-|TRBV12-3/TRBV12-4|few|TRBJ2-2
TGTGCCAGCAGTTTAGGCCTTACCGGGGAGCTGTTTTTT
CASSLGLTGELFF
>TRBD1|TRBV5-1|few|TRBJ2-2
TGCGCCAGCAGCACCGGACAGGGGGCGAGTGGCACCGGGGAGCTGTTTTTT
CASSTGQGASGTGELFF
>-|TRBV6-2/TRBV6-3|-|TRBJ2-7
TGTGCCAGCCGACCAGATGGGGATTCTACCTACGAGCAGTACTTC
CASRPDGDSTYEQYF
>TRBD1|TRBV5-1|-|TRBJ1-2
TGCGCCAGCAGCGAAATGGGGGGCCGACAGGGAGAATTT
CASSEMGGRQGEF